The 19 T cell receptor beta chains below were found in one sample sequenced in a study of TIL therapy for anti-PD-1-resistant metastatic lung cancer. Documented time point: pre-treatment sample, taken before nivolumab and TIL therapy. Sequencing used immunoSEQ v3. Clones were read by immunoSEQ multiplex PCR, and TCRdb kept only the in-frame ones, dropping some. The table has under 65,000 clones, approximately 75% seen once. The sample was blood, taken at baseline. The receptor set was obtained from a person aged 25-85 years with non-small cell lung cancer.

CDR3 DNA: TGTGCCAGCAGCCAAGGGGGGACAGAGATCACCGGGGAGCTGTTTTTT. The encoded protein is CASSQGGTEITGELFF. The chain couples TRBV3-1 (or the pseudogene TRBV3-2) to TRBJ2-2, with 7 bases fitting TRBD1. The germline CDR1 and CDR2 sequences are LGHDT and YNNKEL (reference sequence). With V trimmed by 1 base and J by 4 bases, 6 bases remained unmatched. This CDR3 is 16 amino acids long.

The chain carries TRBV27 and TRBJ1-1; 8 bases are a match to TRBD1. CDR3 size: 18 residues. The V and J ends lost 6 bases and 0 bases, in that order; junction bases with no gene match: 15. Per germline, CDR1 MNHEY and CDR2 SMNVEV (reference sequence). CDR3 residues: CASRKVVGTGEMNTEAFF. The CDR3 nucleotides are TGTGCCAGCAGGAAGGTGGTCGGGACAGGAGAAATGAACACTGAAGCTTTCTTT.

Only one count was recorded for this clone. The rearrangement uses TRBV1 and TRBJ2-1. TRBV1 is marked as a pseudogene. This CDR3 comprises 16 residues. This CDR3 is CTSSQDGIPRVNEQFF. The CDR3 DNA is TGCACCAGCAGCCAAGACGGCATACCAAGGGTCAATGAGCAGTTCTTC.

The CDR3 protein is CASSDRAQETQYF. In nucleotides, the CDR3 is TGTGCCAGCAGCGACAGGGCCCAAGAGACCCAGTACTTC. V and J are TRBV7-3 and TRBJ2-5; 7 nucleotides line up with TRBD1. The CDR3 is made up of 13 amino acids. With V trimmed by 5 bases and J by 1 base, 1 base remained unmatched. Germline CDR1 is SGHTA and CDR2 is FQGTGA.

The chain joins TRBV3-1 (or the pseudogene TRBV3-2) to TRBJ1-5; no clear D. This CDR3 has 13 amino acids. Per germline, CDR1 LGHDT and CDR2 YNNKEL (reference sequence). V lost 0 bases and J lost 7, with 7 bases in between. This CDR3 reads CASSQEVEQPQHF. As DNA, the CDR3 is TGTGCCAGCAGCCAAGAAGTTGAGCAGCCCCAGCATTTT.

The chain recombines TRBV4-1 with TRBJ2-3; 7 positions agree with TRBD2. Germline V gene sequence: CDR1 MGHRA, CDR2 YSYEKL. CDR3 length: 15 amino acids. The V segment lost 1 base and the J segment 2 bases; nucleotides outside the gene matches: 3. The DNA of the CDR3 is TGCGCCAGCAGCCAAGTTGCGGGGGACACAGATACGCAGTATTTT. It specifies CASSQVAGDTDTQYF.

The chain joins TRBV15 to TRBJ2-5, with 8 bases lining up with TRBD1. This CDR3 spans 14 amino acids. The junction had 6 bases not matched to a gene; V was cut back by 5 bases and J by 4 bases. Germline V gene sequence: CDR1 LNHNV, CDR2 YYDKDF (reference sequence). This CDR3 reads CATSGDRRGETQYF. The CDR3 DNA sequence: TGTGCCACCAGCGGGGACAGGAGGGGAGAGACCCAGTACTTC.

The CDR3 DNA sequence: TGCGCCAGCAGCCAAGATCGGCCCGCCGGAGATACGCAGTATTTT. This sequence encodes CASSQDRPAGDTQYF. This chain joins TRBV4-1 and TRBJ2-3; D not certain. The germline V gene encodes CDR1 MGHRA and CDR2 YSYEKL. There are 15 residues in the CDR3. V was shortened by 0 bases and J by 5 bases, with 12 bases between the two germline ends.

J is TRBJ2-7 and V is TRBV5-4; no clear D. The CDR3 contains 12 residues. Germline CDR1 is SGHNT and CDR2 is YYREEE (reference sequence). Trimming pared 1 base from V and 6 bases from J, leaving 8 bases between. The CDR3 region has the DNA TGTGCCAGCAGCTTGATGGGCGGCGAGCAGTACTTC. Translating it yields CASSLMGGEQYF.

This chain joins TRBV4-3 and TRBJ2-2; unclear D gene. The CDR3 extends over 16 amino acids. Trimming took off 2 bases at V and 4 bases at J, with 14 bases between the two ends. The germline gives CDR1 LGHNA, CDR2 YSLEER. The chain's CDR3 is CASSQQTLLSTGELFF. DNA for the CDR3: TGCGCCAGCAGCCAACAAACGCTTCTATCCACCGGGGAGCTGTTTTTT.

The chain links TRBV18 to TRBJ1-1; TRBD1 aligns across 10 bases. This CDR3 is built from 14 residues. V gave up 3 bases and J gave up 4 bases; unmatched junction bases: 2. Germline-derived CDR1 and CDR2 are KGHSH and LQKENI. DNA for the CDR3: TGTGCCAGCTCACCCCGGGACAGGGGCACTGAAGCTTTCTTT. Its translation is CASSPRDRGTEAFF.

The chain links TRBV3-1 (or the pseudogene TRBV3-2) to TRBJ2-6; D gene ambiguous. This CDR3 comprises 18 residues. The ends were cut back, 4 bases at V and 0 bases at J, with 16 bases in the middle. Germline CDR1 is LGHDT and CDR2 is YNNKEL (reference sequence). The CDR3 DNA sequence: TGTGCCAGCAGCCCTAGGGCCCTGGGCCTCTCTGGGGCCAACGTCCTGACTTTC. It yields the protein CASSPRALGLSGANVLTF.

V is TRBV27 and J is TRBJ1-3, with D possibly being TRBD1 (5 bases). The CDR3 spans 15 residues. The germline V gene has CDR1 MNHEY and CDR2 SMNVEV (reference sequence). Trimming stripped 5 bases from V and 3 bases from J, with 14 bases between. The CDR3 DNA is TGTGCCAGCAGTCGTTCCGGGACTGGTGGAAACACCATATATTTT. Residues: CASSRSGTGGNTIYF.

Comments on this clone: In the same sample, other DNA sequences code for this CDR3. The V call is TRBV7-3, the J call TRBJ2-3; D unresolved. Germline V CDR1 and CDR2: SGHTA, FQGTGA. The CDR3 spans 14 residues. Between the trimmed V and J ends, which lost 5 bases and 4 bases, there was a span of 13 bases. The CDR3 spells CASSRSGGADTQYF. In DNA form, the CDR3 reads TGTGCCAGCAGCCGATCGGGCGGCGCAGATACGCAGTATTTT. The complete variable domain, with remaining parts taken from reference TRBV7-3 and TRBJ2-3, reads GAGVSQTPSNKVTEKGKYVELRCDPISGHTALYWYRQSLGQGPEFLIYFQGTGAADDSGLPNDRFFAVRPEGSVSTLKIQRTERGDSAVYLCASSRSGGADTQYFGPGTRLTVL.

This clone was observed once. This chain connects TRBV19 to TRBJ2-3; D is unresolved. The CDR3 sequence is 12 residues long. CDR1 and CDR2 from the germline V gene are LNHDA and SQIVND (reference sequence). V gave up 5 bases and J gave up 2 bases, with 5 bases separating them. The CDR3 DNA is TGTGCCAGTAGTGTCAACACAGATACGCAGTATTTT. This translates into CASSVNTDTQYF.

The chain carries TRBV6-5 and TRBJ1-5; D uncertain. The V gene's germline CDR1 is MNHEY and CDR2 SVGAGI. The germline V and J ends were trimmed by 6 bases and 6 bases, with 15 bases remaining between them. The CDR3 runs 14 residues. CDR3 residues: CASSNLNTLQPQHF. The DNA of the CDR3 is TGTGCCAGCAGCAATTTAAATACTCTTCAGCCCCAGCATTTT.

The chain combines TRBV7-2 with TRBJ2-5, with TRBD2 matching over 9 bases. CDR3 size: 17 residues. The V gene's germline CDR1 is SGHTA and CDR2 FQGNSA. The V segment lost 4 bases and the J segment 6 bases; nucleotides outside the gene matches: 15. CDR3 in DNA: TGTGCCAGCAGCTCCGGCATTGGAGCGGGGGGCGGTAAGACCCAGTACTTC. This encodes CASSSGIGAGGGKTQYF.

The chain has TRBV9 and TRBJ1-3, with D perhaps TRBD1 (5 bases). V shed 7 bases and J shed 0 bases, with 11 bases lying between them. The CDR3 length is 14 residues. CDR1 is SGDLS, CDR2 YYNGEE, per germline. As DNA, the CDR3 is TGTGCCAGCGCGACAGAGACCTCTGGAAACACCATATATTTT. Protein sequence: CASATETSGNTIYF.

This clone was picked up a small number of times. The chain has TRBV28 and TRBJ1-1, with TRBD1 as a possible D gene (5 bases). V lost 6 bases to trimming and J lost 11 bases, with 22 bases between them. The CDR3 consists of 14 residues. Germline lookup yields CDR1 MDHEN and CDR2 SYDVKM. The CDR3 nucleotides are TGTGCCAGCAGATTCACAGGTCCGGCAGCTGGCGCTTTCTTT. Its protein is CASRFTGPAAGAFF.